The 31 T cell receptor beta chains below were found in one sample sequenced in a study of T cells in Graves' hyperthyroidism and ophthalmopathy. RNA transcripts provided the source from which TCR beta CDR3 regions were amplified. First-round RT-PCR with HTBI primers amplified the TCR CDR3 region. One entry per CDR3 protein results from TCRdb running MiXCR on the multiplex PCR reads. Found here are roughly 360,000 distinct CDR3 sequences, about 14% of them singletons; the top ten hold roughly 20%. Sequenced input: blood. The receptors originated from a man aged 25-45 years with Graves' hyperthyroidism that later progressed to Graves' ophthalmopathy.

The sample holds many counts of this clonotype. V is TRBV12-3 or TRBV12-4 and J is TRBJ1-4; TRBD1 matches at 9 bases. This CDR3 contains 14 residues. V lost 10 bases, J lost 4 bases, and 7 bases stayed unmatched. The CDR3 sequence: CANGGTGRNEKLFF. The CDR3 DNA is TGTGCCAACGGCGGGACAGGGCGTAATGAAAAACTGTTTTTT.

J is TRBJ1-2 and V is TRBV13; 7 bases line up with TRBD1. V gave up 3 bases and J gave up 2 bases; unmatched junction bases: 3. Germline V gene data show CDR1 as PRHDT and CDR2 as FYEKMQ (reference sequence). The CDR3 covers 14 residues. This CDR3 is CASSFPGQNYGYTF. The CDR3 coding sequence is TGTGCCAGCAGCTTCCCGGGACAGAACTATGGCTACACCTTC.

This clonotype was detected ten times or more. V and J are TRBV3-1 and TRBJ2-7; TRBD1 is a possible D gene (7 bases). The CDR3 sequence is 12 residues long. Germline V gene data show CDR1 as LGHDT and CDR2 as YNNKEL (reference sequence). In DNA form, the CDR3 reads TGTGCGTCGCGAGGGGGCGGGAACGAGCAGTACTTC. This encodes CASRGGGNEQYF.

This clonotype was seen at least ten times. The CDR3, as DNA: TGTGCCAGCAGCCGCCCGACAGGGGGCCACTATGGCTACACCTTC. Amino acid sequence: CASSRPTGGHYGYTF. This sequence joins TRBV5-6 and TRBJ1-2; 10 bases line up with TRBD1. The V gene end was trimmed by 4 bases and the J gene end by 3 bases; junction bases not matched to a gene: 6. The germline gives CDR1 SGHDT, CDR2 YYEEEE. This CDR3 is 15 amino acids long. Looking up the rest from reference TRBV5-6 and TRBJ1-2 gives the full variable domain: DAGVTQSPTHLIKTRGQQVTLRCSPKSGHDTVSWYQQALGQGPQFIFQYYEEEERQRGNFPDRFSGHQFPNYSSELNVNALLLGDSALYLCASSRPTGGHYGYTFGSGTRLTVV.

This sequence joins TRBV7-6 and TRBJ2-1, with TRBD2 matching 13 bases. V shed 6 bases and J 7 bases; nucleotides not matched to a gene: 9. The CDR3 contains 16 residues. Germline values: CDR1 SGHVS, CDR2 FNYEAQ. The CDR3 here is CASRPGLAGAQNEQFF. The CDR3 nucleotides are TGTGCCAGCAGACCCGGACTAGCGGGGGCCCAAAATGAGCAGTTCTTC.

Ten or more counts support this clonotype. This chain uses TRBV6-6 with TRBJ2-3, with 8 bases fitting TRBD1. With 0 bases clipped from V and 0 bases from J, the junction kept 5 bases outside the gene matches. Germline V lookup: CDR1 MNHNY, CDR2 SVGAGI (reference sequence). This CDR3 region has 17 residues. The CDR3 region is CASSYSTRGPSTDTQYF. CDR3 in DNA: TGTGCCAGCAGTTACTCGACCAGGGGGCCAAGCACAGATACGCAGTATTTT.

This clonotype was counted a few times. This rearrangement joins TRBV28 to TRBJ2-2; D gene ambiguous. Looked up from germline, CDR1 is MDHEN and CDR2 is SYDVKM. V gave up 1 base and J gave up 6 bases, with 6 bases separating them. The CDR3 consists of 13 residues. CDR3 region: CASSLSRPGELFF. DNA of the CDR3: TGTGCCAGCAGTTTATCCCGCCCCGGGGAGCTGTTTTTT.

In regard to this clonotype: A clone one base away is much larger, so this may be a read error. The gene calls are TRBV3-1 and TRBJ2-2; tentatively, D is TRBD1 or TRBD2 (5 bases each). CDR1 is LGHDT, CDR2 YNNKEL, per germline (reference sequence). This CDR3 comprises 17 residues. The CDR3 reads CASSQERARVNAGELFF. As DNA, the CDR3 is TGTGCCAGCAGCCAAGAGCGGGCCAGGGTGAACGCCGGGGAGCTGTTTTTT. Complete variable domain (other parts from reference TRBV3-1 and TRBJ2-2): DTAVSQTPKYLVTQMGNDKSIKCEQNLGHDTMYWYKQDSKKFLKIMFSYNNKELIINETVPNRFSPKSPDKAHLNLHINSLELGDSAVYFCASSQERARVNAGELFFGEGSRLTVL.

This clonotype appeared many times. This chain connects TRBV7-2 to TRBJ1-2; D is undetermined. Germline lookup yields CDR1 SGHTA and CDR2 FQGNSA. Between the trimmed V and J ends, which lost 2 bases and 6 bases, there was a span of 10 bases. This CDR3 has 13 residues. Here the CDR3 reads CASSLLGQNGYTF. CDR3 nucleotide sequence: TGTGCCAGCAGCTTACTAGGGCAGAATGGCTACACCTTC. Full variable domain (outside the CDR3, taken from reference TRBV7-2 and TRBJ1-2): GAGVSQSPSNKVTEKGKDVELRCDPISGHTALYWYRQSLGQGLEFLIYFQGNSAPDKSGLPSDRFSAERTGGSVSTLTIQRTQQEDSAVYLCASSLLGQNGYTFGSGTRLTVV.

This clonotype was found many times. In DNA form, the CDR3 reads TGCGCCAGCAGCTTAGGAGGGTCGGCTGATGGCATTCAGTACTTC. Translation: CASSLGGSADGIQYF. The rearrangement links TRBV5-1 to TRBJ2-4; perhaps TRBD2 as D (6 bases). This CDR3 contains 15 residues. Germline loops: CDR1 SGHRS, CDR2 YFSETQ. Between the trimmed V and J ends, which lost 2 bases and 9 bases, there was a span of 18 bases.

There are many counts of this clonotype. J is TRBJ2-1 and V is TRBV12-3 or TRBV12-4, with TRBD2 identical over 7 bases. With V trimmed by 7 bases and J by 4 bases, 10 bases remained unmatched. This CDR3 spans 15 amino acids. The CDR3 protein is CASTSLARKYNEQFF. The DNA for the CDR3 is TGTGCCAGCACCTCACTAGCGAGAAAATACAATGAGCAGTTCTTC.

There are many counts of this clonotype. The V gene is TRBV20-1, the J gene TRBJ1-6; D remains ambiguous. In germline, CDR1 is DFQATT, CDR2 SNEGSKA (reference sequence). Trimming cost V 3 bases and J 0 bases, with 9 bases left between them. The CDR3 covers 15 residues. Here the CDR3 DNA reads TGCAGTGCTAGCCGGGCTAACTCCTATAATTCACCCCTCCACTTT. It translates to CSASRANSYNSPLHF.

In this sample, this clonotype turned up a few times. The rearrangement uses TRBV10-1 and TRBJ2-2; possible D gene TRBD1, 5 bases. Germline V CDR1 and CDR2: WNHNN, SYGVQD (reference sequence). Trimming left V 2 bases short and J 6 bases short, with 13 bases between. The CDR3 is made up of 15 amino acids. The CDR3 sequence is CASSETGGRAGELFF. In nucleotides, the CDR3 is TGCGCCAGCAGTGAGACAGGTGGAAGGGCCGGGGAGCTGTTTTTT.

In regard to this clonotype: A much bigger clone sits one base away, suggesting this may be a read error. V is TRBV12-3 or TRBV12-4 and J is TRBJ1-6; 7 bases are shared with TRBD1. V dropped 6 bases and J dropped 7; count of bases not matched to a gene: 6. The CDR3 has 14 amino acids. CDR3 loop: CASRGRGGNSPLHF. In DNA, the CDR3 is TGTGCCAGCAGGGGCAGGGGGGGGAATTCACCCCTCCACTTT.

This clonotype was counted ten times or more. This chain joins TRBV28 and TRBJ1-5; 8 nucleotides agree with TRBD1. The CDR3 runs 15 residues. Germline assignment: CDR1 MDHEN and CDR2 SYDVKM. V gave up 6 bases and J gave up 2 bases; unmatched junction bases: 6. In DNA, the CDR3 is TGTGCCAGCAGGACAGGGGCGGGGGGCAATCAGCCCCAGCATTTT. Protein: CASRTGAGGNQPQHF.

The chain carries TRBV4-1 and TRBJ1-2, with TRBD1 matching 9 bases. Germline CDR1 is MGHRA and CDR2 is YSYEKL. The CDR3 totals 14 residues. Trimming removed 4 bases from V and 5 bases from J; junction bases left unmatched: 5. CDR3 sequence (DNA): TGCGCCAGCAGCCGGGGACAGGGAGCTTATGGCTACACCTTC. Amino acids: CASSRGQGAYGYTF.

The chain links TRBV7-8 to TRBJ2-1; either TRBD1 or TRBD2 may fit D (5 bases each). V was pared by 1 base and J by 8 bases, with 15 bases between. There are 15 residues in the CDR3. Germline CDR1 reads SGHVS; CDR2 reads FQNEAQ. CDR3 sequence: CASSLDGVEGDEQFF. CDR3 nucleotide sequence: TGTGCCAGCAGCTTAGACGGGGTAGAAGGGGATGAGCAGTTCTTC.

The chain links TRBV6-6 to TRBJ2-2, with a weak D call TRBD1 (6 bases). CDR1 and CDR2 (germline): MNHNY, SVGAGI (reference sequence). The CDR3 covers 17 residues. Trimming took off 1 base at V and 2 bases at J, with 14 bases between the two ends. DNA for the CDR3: TGTGCCAGCAGTTACTTCAAAGGGACAAGAAACACCGGGGAGCTGTTTTTT. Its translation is CASSYFKGTRNTGELFF.

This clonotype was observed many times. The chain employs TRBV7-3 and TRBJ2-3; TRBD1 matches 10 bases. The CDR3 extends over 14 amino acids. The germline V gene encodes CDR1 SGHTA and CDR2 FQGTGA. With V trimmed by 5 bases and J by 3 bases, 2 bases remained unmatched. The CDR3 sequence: CASSRTGGTDTQYF. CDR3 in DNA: TGTGCCAGCAGCCGGACAGGGGGGACAGATACGCAGTATTTT. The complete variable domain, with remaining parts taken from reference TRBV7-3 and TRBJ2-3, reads GAGVSQTPSNKVTEKGKYVELRCDPISGHTALYWYRQSLGQGPEFLIYFQGTGAADDSGLPNDRFFAVRPEGSVSTLKIQRTERGDSAVYLCASSRTGGTDTQYFGPGTRLTVL.

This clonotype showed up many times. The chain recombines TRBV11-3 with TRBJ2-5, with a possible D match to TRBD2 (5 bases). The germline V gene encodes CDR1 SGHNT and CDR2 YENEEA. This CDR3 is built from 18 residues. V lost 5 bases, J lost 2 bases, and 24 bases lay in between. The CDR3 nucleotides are TGTGCCAGCAGCCCTAGATTATGGGAGAAAGGCCTACAAGAGACCCAGTACTTC. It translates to CASSPRLWEKGLQETQYF.

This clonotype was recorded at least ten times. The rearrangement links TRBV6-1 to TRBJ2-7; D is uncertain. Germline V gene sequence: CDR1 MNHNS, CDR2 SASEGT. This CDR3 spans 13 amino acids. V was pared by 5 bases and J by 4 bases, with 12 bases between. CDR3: CASSWAAQYEQYF. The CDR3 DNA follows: TGTGCCAGCAGTTGGGCCGCTCAGTACGAGCAGTACTTC.

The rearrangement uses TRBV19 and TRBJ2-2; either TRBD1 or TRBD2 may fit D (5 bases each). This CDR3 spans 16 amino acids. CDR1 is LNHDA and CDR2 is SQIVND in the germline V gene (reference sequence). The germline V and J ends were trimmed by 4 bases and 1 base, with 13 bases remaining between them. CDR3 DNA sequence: TGTGCCAGTAGTACGTCGTGGGGGATGAACACCGGGGAGCTGTTTTTT. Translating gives CASSTSWGMNTGELFF.

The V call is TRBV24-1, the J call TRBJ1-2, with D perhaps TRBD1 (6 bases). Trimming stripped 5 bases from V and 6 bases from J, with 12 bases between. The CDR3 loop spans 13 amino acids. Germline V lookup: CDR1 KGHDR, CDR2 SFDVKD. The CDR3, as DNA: TGTGCCACCAGTGGGGGGGGGGGCGATGGCTACACCTTC. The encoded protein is CATSGGGGDGYTF.

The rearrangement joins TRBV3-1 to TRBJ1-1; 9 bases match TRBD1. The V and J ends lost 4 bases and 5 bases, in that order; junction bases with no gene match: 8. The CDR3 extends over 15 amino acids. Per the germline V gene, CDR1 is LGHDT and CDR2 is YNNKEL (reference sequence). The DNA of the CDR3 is TGTGCCAGCAGCCCCCCGGGACAGGGACGGACTGAAGCTTTCTTT. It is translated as CASSPPGQGRTEAFF. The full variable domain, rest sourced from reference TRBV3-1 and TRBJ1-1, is DTAVSQTPKYLVTQMGNDKSIKCEQNLGHDTMYWYKQDSKKFLKIMFSYNNKELIINETVPNRFSPKSPDKAHLNLHINSLELGDSAVYFCASSPPGQGRTEAFFGQGTRLTVV.

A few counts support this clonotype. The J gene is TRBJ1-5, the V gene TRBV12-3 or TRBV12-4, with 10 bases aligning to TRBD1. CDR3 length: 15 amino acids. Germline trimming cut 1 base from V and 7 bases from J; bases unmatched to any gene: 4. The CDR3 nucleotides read TGTGCCAGCAGTTTAGGGGGACAGGGGTACCAGCCCCAGCATTTT. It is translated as CASSLGGQGYQPQHF.

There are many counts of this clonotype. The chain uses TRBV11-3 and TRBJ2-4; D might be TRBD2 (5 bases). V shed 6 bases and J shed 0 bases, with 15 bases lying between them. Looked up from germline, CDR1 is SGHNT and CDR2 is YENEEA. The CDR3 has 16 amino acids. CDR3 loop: CASSRTRLVAKNIQYF. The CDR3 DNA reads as TGTGCCAGCAGTCGTACTAGACTTGTAGCCAAAAACATTCAGTACTTC.

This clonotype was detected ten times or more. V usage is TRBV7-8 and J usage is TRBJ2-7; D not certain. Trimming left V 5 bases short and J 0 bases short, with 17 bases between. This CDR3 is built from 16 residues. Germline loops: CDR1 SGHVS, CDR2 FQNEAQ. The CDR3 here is CASSTRRSVSSYEQYF. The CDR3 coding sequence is TGTGCCAGCAGCACCCGACGGTCGGTGAGCTCCTACGAGCAGTACTTC.

DNA for the CDR3: TGTGCCAGCTCATTCCGGGACAGGCTTGAAAAACTGTTTTTT. It codes for CASSFRDRLEKLFF. This sequence joins TRBV18 and TRBJ1-4; 8 bases agree with TRBD1. From germline, CDR1 is KGHSH and CDR2 LQKENI. The V segment lost 5 bases and the J segment 7 bases; nucleotides outside the gene matches: 6. The CDR3 totals 14 residues.

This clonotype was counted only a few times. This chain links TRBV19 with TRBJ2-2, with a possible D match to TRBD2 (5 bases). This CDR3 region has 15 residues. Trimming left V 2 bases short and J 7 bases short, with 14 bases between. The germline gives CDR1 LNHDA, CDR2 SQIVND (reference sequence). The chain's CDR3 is CASSINTRGGGELFF. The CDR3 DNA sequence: TGTGCCAGTAGTATAAATACCCGGGGTGGCGGGGAGCTGTTTTTT. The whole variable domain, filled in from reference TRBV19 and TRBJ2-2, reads DGGITQSPKYLFRKEGQNVTLSCEQNLNHDAMYWYRQDPGQGLRLIYYSQIVNDFQKGDIAEGYSVSREKKESFPLTVTSAQKNPTAFYLCASSINTRGGGELFFGEGSRLTVL.

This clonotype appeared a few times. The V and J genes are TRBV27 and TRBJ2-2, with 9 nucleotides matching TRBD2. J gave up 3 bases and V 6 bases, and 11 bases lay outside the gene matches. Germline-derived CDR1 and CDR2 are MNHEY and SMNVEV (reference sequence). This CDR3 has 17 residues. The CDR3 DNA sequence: TGTGCCAGCAGCCACATCCGAGCGGGGGGTCACACCGGGGAGCTGTTTTTT. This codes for CASSHIRAGGHTGELFF.

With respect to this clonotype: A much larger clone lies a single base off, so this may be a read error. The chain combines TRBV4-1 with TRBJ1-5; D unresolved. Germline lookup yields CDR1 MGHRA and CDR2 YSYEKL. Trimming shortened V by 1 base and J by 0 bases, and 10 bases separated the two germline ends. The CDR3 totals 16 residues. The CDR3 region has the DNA TGCGCCAGCAGCCAAGTCAGCGGCAATAGCAATCAGCCCCAGCATTTT. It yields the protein CASSQVSGNSNQPQHF.